This T cell receptor (beta chain) was obtained from a study of cytomegalovirus exposure and HLA in healthy donors. Trimming removed 4 bases at V and 6 bases at J, with 14 bases between. CDR1 is SGDLS, CDR2 YYNGEE, per germline. This CDR3 has 13 amino acids. Profiled with immunoSEQ multiplex PCR; TCRdb holds only in-frame clones, not every one. The sample contains about 260,000 clones, 90% of which appear only once. This TCR came from a woman aged 30 to 39 in good health and CMV-seronegative. The rearrangement uses TRBV9 and TRBJ2-7; the D is unclear. Specimen: PBMCs. The CDR3 DNA sequence: TGTGCCAGCAGCCCCAAACCCTGGATCGAGCAGTACTTC. The encoded protein is CASSPKPWIEQYF.